The rows below give T cell receptor beta chains drawn from one sample of a study of long-term antiretroviral therapy in people with HIV. The table came from immunoSEQ multiplex PCR; TCRdb's copy has only in-frame clones and leaves some out. Of some 22,000 clones listed, around 83% are singletons. The sequencing used unsorted PBMCs, collected 0.4 years after starting antiretroviral therapy. The origin of the receptors is a man between 50 and 59 years old with HIV. Both conserved end residues are part of each CDR3. The order of the fields is V gene, clone size, D gene, J gene, CDR3 DNA, CDR3 protein. The D gene is left open where the match is weak. Rows may omit the clone size; those that give it use once, few, many or a size class.

V gene: TRBV18
clone size: once
D gene: TRBD1
J gene: TRBJ1-5
CDR3 DNA: TGTGCCAGCTCACCCCCGGACAGGTTGGATCAGCCCCAGCATTTT
CDR3 protein: CASSPPDRLDQPQHF

V gene: TRBV2
clone size: -
D gene: -
J gene: TRBJ1-1
CDR3 DNA: TGTGCCAGCAGTGACGGCCAGTGGGACACTGAAGCTTTCTTT
CDR3 protein: CASSDGQWDTEAFF

V gene: TRBV14
clone size: once
D gene: -
J gene: TRBJ1-1
CDR3 DNA: TGTGCCAGCAGCCTAGGGGGTCTTGGAACTGAAGCTTTCTTT
CDR3 protein: CASSLGGLGTEAFF

V gene: TRBV2
clone size: -
D gene: -
J gene: TRBJ2-1
CDR3 DNA: TGTGCCAGTAAGACAGTAAATGAGCAGTTCTTC
CDR3 protein: CASKTVNEQFF

V gene: TRBV28
clone size: -
D gene: -
J gene: TRBJ2-7
CDR3 DNA: TGTGCCAGCAGTCAGGGAAGAGGGTACGAGCAGTACTTC
CDR3 protein: CASSQGRGYEQYF

V gene: TRBV11-2
clone size: -
D gene: -
J gene: TRBJ2-5
CDR3 DNA: TGTGCCTCTGCTCGGGCGAGAGAGACCCAGTACTTC
CDR3 protein: CASARARETQYF

V gene: TRBV27
clone size: -
D gene: -
J gene: TRBJ2-7
CDR3 DNA: TGTGCCAGCAGTTCATCCCAGCGGGTTTTCTCCTACGAGCAGTACTTC
CDR3 protein: CASSSSQRVFSYEQYF

V gene: TRBV4-3
clone size: -
D gene: -
J gene: TRBJ1-5
CDR3 DNA: TGCGCCAGCAGCCAAGGAGCGAGTGTTTCTCAGCCCCAGCATTTT
CDR3 protein: CASSQGASVSQPQHF

V gene: TRBV5-6
clone size: once
D gene: TRBD1
J gene: TRBJ1-2
CDR3 DNA: TGTGCCAGCAGCCTCGACCTTAAACAGGGGGGTGGCTACACCTTC
CDR3 protein: CASSLDLKQGGGYTF

V gene: TRBV2
clone size: -
D gene: -
J gene: TRBJ2-6
CDR3 DNA: TGTGCCAGCAGTCCACAGGGTCCCGGGGCCAACGTCCTGACTTTC
CDR3 protein: CASSPQGPGANVLTF

V gene: TRBV7-8
clone size: -
D gene: -
J gene: TRBJ1-5
CDR3 DNA: TGTGCCAGCAGCTTACCCGGGGGGAGAAGCAATCAGCCCCAGCATTTT
CDR3 protein: CASSLPGGRSNQPQHF

V gene: TRBV9
clone size: -
D gene: TRBD2
J gene: TRBJ2-4
CDR3 DNA: TGTGCCAGCAGCCCGCGACTAGCGGGGGGCGCCAAAAACATTCAGTACTTC
CDR3 protein: CASSPRLAGGAKNIQYF

V gene: TRBV5-1
clone size: few
D gene: TRBD1
J gene: TRBJ1-6
CDR3 DNA: TGCGCCAGCAGAACAGGGGGCTACTCCTATAATTCACCCCTCCACTTT
CDR3 protein: CASRTGGYSYNSPLHF

V gene: TRBV7-2
clone size: -
D gene: TRBD2
J gene: TRBJ2-1
CDR3 DNA: TGTGCCAGCAAAGGGGGGACTAGCGGGGGATCTAACTACAATGAGCAGTTCTTC
CDR3 protein: CASKGGTSGGSNYNEQFF

V gene: TRBV27
clone size: -
D gene: -
J gene: TRBJ2-7
CDR3 DNA: TGTGCCAGCAGTCCCCGGACAGTCGCTTACGAGCAGTACTTC
CDR3 protein: CASSPRTVAYEQYF

V gene: TRBV29-1
clone size: -
D gene: TRBD1
J gene: TRBJ2-1
CDR3 DNA: TGCAGCACCGGGACAGGGGGCTCAAATGAGCAGTTCTTC
CDR3 protein: CSTGTGGSNEQFF